A selection of T cell receptor beta chains follows, all from one sample in a study of blood T cell repertoires in COVID-19. Sequencing was performed with immunoSEQ multiplex PCR; in TCRdb, only in-frame clones are kept and a portion is missing. The table records around 300,000 clones, approximately 89% of them present only once. The specimen was PBMCs or T cells enriched from blood (not recorded which). The receptor set was obtained from a woman under 40 who had recovered from COVID-19. Each CDR3 is given without its conserved first and last residue.

v_call,cdr3_aa
TRBV2,ASRATGGLMGYT
TRBV3-1/TRBV3-2,ASSQRTGGLYNSPLH
TRBV29-1,SSSQGLMNTEAF
TRBV11-2,ASSFAGSYEQY
TRBV28,ASSFVLAGVETQY
TRBV11-2,ASSFGTDLYGYT
TRBV7-9,ASSFWRSSNTGELF
TRBV6-5,ASNYGGSYMVGY
TRBV7-2,ASSAGQKNTIY
TRBV29-1,SVTGLNTEAF
TRBV7-3,ASSPGQSTDTQY
TRBV6-5,ASSFWDRLF
TRBV29-1,SVLPGQNYGYT
TRBV7-9,ASSRTAGGRNEKLF
TRBV5-1,ASGDSQGGVYGYT
TRBV12-3/TRBV12-4,ASSFRQTGGYT